Listed here is a single TCR beta chain. No antigen is known for it. One entry per CDR3 protein, called by TCRdb with MiXCR from the reads. Found here are 680,000 or so distinct CDR3 sequences, around 35% of them singletons; the top ten hold 15% to 20%. This specimen comes from a study of T cell repertoires in cytomegalovirus infection. For the study at large: Recently identified HLA-C-restricted CMV epitopes were used, and well-studied HLA-B-restricted CMV epitopes were used as well. Indications of both CMV infection and matching HLA type were provided by public TCR beta signatures.

CDR3 size: 16 residues. V lost 2 bases, J lost 7 bases, and 18 bases lay in between. CDR1 and CDR2 from the germline V gene are WSHSY and SAAADI. Study-wide points: In two of eight donors, the top clonotype was HLA-C-restricted CMV-specific. The cumulative frequency of public TCR beta families identified carriers of CMV plus the relevant HLA.

This clonotype was obtained from a human donor in good health (CMV status not recorded). Some clones in this sample may be carry-over from other donors' samples. Material: cultured PBMCs, obtained from culture after CMV antigen stimulation. The chain is built from TRBV10-2 and TRBJ1-5, with D maybe TRBD1 (5 bases). The CDR3 region is CASSEPWRAGDQPQHF. CDR3 nucleotide sequence: TGCGCCAGCAGTGAGCCCTGGAGGGCTGGGGACCAGCCCCAGCATTTT.